The T cell receptor (beta chain) described here comes from a study of T cell responses to AZD1222 COVID-19 vaccine. For the study at large: Pooled in the analysis were second doses at about 4 or about 12 weeks. General study findings and limits: Across the whole spike, CD4 TCRs peaked at regions 160-218 and 743-854.

In regard to this clone: The antigen is unknown.

Method: immunoSEQ multiplex PCR; TCRdb's copy keeps in-frame clones and lacks some. The sample consists of about 160,000 clones, 91% of them appearing once. Germline-derived CDR1 and CDR2 are KGHSH and LQKENI. The V gene lost 3 bases and the J gene lost 4 bases, with 10 bases spanning the gap. The CDR3 contains 13 residues. The specimen was peripheral blood, collected on day 0 of AZD1222 vaccination. The chain carries TRBV18 and TRBJ2-7; D unclear. This receptor was obtained from an adult in good health. CDR3 region: CASSPLLQYEQYF. The CDR3 nucleotides read TGTGCCAGCTCACCTTTACTACAGTACGAGCAGTACTTC.